This entry features one TCR beta chain sequence. Its antigen is still unknown. Under the ViraFEST assay, PBMC were stimulated with viral peptide pools so that antigen-specific CD4+ T cells expanded. Sequencing was performed afterwards. The culture ran for roughly ten days, and then CD4+ T cells were isolated. The infection with SARS-CoV-2 (confirmed by PCR) occurred in this person between March and December 2020. Researchers assigned an HIV-1 Nef peptide pool to the negative control culture. The repertoire was sequenced with immunoSEQ multiplex PCR; TCRdb's copy has only in-frame clones and lacks some. The table records 63,000 or so clones, under 85% of them present only once. This sample is drawn from a study of vaccination effects on CD4 cells after COVID-19. For the study at large: Vaccination followed sampling of two convalescent patients by 16 days and one week respectively.

Germline V gene data show CDR1 as SGHDT and CDR2 as YYEEEE. This CDR3 has 13 residues. V gave up 5 bases and J gave up 2 bases, with 9 bases separating them. The receptor was isolated from a human donor who had a prior SARS-CoV-2 infection. This sequence joins TRBV5-6 and TRBJ2-3; D is ambiguous. The sequencing here drew on CD4+ T cells from PBMCs cultured with HIV peptides, taken before COVID-19 vaccination. The subset: HIV-1 Nef peptide pool negative control/reference culture. The CDR3 is CASRIGTTDTQYF. The CDR3 region has the DNA TGTGCCAGCAGAATAGGAACCACAGATACGCAGTATTTT. The variable domain in full, completed from reference TRBV5-6 and TRBJ2-3, reads DAGVTQSPTHLIKTRGQQVTLRCSPKSGHDTVSWYQQALGQGPQFIFQYYEEEERQRGNFPDRFSGHQFPNYSSELNVNALLLGDSALYLCASRIGTTDTQYFGPGTRLTVL.